The table lists the clone carrying this TCR beta chain with a few counts. The antigen is undetermined. The sample originates from a study of cytomegalovirus exposure and HLA in healthy donors. General study points: The only immune exposure information that was available was CMV serostatus. A later analysis linked a missense DCLRE1C variant to TCR beta V- and J-gene trimming.

The PCR ran on 60 Vbeta and 13 Jbeta primers. In the study's own analysis: Per a later analysis, the number of unique TCR beta chains was some 75 million, of which 8.5 million to 11 million were shared. Generated by immunoSEQ multiplex PCR, the TCRdb table keeps only in-frame clones and is missing some. V, J and clone size are taken as reported in that table, and D and trimming were inferred from the DNA itself. The repertoire consists of 90,000 to 150,000 clones, with 65% to 80% occurring once and the leading ten covering about 2.7%. This receptor was taken from a middle-aged woman in good health and CMV-seropositive. Material: PBMCs.

CDR3 region: CASSDGAASTDTQYF. In nucleotides, the CDR3 is TGTGCCAGCAGTGACGGGGCGGCCTCCACAGATACGCAGTATTTT. J is TRBJ2-3 and V is TRBV6-4; the D gene is possibly TRBD1 (5 bases). The CDR3 spans 15 residues. Germline lookup yields CDR1 MRHNA and CDR2 SNTAGT. The V gene lost 2 bases and the J gene lost 2 bases, with 11 bases spanning the gap.